The clone carrying this T cell receptor beta chain turned up a few times. The CDR3 runs 13 residues. Looked up from germline, CDR1 is DFQATT and CDR2 is SNEGSKA (reference sequence). V dropped 6 bases and J dropped 5; count of bases not matched to a gene: 8. TCRdb re-called the reads through MiXCR, storing one row per CDR3 protein. The table records 200,000 or so distinct CDR3 sequences, under 30% of them present only once. The sample comes from a study of T cell repertoires in cytomegalovirus infection. What was sequenced was PBMCs. The TCR originated in a human donor in good health (CMV status not recorded). Some clones in this sample may be carry-over from other donors' samples. This chain joins TRBV20-1 and TRBJ2-7; TRBD1 agrees at 9 bases. The CDR3 DNA is TGCAGTGCGGAGGGACAGGGTTCCCACGAGCAGTACTTC. It yields the protein CSAEGQGSHEQYF.